This T cell receptor (beta chain) was recovered during a study of beta chain features in type 1 diabetes (dated by TCRdb to the late 2010s). With respect to the entire study: Patients and healthy donors did not differ in mean age, gender distribution, total cell number or subset yield. Across all samples, fewer than 130 million sorted cells were examined, and cell number per subset correlated strongly with RNA yield. The study compared TCRB repertoires of sorted circulating CD4+ T cell subsets between recently diagnosed type 1 diabetes patients and matched healthy donors. Whereas all 28 donors provided naive and central memory subsets, regulatory and stem cell-like memory subsets were isolated from just 8 patients and roughly 8 healthy donors.

The investigation overall reported the following: Shorter templates might have been favored by PCR, but patient and control samples were amplified and corrected together, so both groups would have been affected equally by any skew. The naive, central memory and regulatory TCRB repertoires appeared to resemble one another more closely among patients than among healthy donors. Because cDNA was sequenced instead of genomic DNA, highly expressing activated cells could be over-represented, though the groups showed no difference in activation or CD3 levels. In all four CD4+ subsets, TCRB CDR3 length was moderately but significantly shorter in type 1 diabetes patients. Because the HLA sub-analyses included only small numbers of individuals, any influence of HLA type on TCRB rearrangement was left unresolved. At VDJ recombination sites, patients with type 1 diabetes made fewer insertions and deleted more nucleotides, a pattern implying thymic rearrangement abnormalities.

Each donor gave one peripheral blood draw, approximately 120 mL on average, collected into heparinised tubes. Naive, central memory, regulatory and stem cell-like memory CD4+ T cells were sorted on a BD FACSAria II using a panel including CD45RO, CCR7, CD25, CD127, CD95 and CD27. All sorted populations exceeded 98% purity. Right away, PBMCs were isolated by Lymphoprep density gradient centrifugation and were stained directly, with no culture step. So that batch effects would be minimized, each experiment stained and sorted samples in pairs, pairing one healthy donor with one patient. The High Capacity cDNA Reverse Transcription Kit was used to reverse transcribe all of the isolated RNA, meaning that expressed TCRB transcripts were what got sequenced. Deep immunoSEQ sequencing was performed on naive, central memory and regulatory T cell samples, with an average of approximately 4 million total reads per sample. After sorted cells were lysed in RLT buffer, RNA was extracted with DNase-treated RNeasy Micro or Mini kits, with the choice depending on cell number. To prevent cross-contamination, every cell subset was processed on its own, while patient and healthy donor samples were processed together. The immunoSEQ multiplex PCR was used to amplify TCRB sequences from cDNA, yielding 87-bp fragments that span the CDR3 region. The amplicons were sequenced using the Illumina HiSeq platform. The paper's data handling went like this. Synthetic template baselines were used to correct PCR bias computationally, reads within Hamming distance 2 were collapsed, and singletons that could not be merged were discarded. By aligning reads against IMGT, V, D and J genes, CDR3 length, and insertions or deletions at six rearrangement sites were assigned. Within each subset, clonotype counts were normalized to the number of sorted cells before true diversity and Gini coefficients were calculated with the tcR R package. The overlap coefficient, calculated on TCRB nucleotide sequences, was used to measure repertoire sharing. Out-of-frame TCRB sequences from naive cells were analyzed to stand in for the pre-selection repertoire. TCRdb provides this immuneACCESS table in a form limited to in-frame rearrangements. Some clones are lacking; in checked studies, under half of them reflect an unresolved V gene, and why the rest are absent is not known. The V and J calls and the clone size are those of that table, but D and trimming were determined from the DNA. The sample data list 300,000 to 350,000 clones, and roughly 14% of these were observed just once. The ten most abundant clones make up approximately 0.016% of the sample.

With respect to this clone: Its binding antigen is unknown. There are no base qualities to consult, and no much larger clone falls within one base.

What was sequenced was naive CD4+ T cells from blood. This sample's cell subset or site label indicates: true naive CD4+ T cells. The sequence came from a woman aged 18-29 years with type 1 diabetes.

The CDR3 protein sequence reads: CASQEGQLDQPQHF. The DNA sequence is as follows: TGTGCCAGCCAGGAGGGGCAGCTAGATCAGCCCCAGCATTTT. This chain joins TRBV28 to TRBJ1-5; the D gene is possibly TRBD1, with 5 bases matching. V is shortened by 8 bases, J by 5 bases, and the region joining them spans 16 bases. CDR1 is given as MDHEN and CDR2 as SYDVKM, both from the germline V gene. The cysteine opens and the phenylalanine closes a CDR3 of 14 amino acids. Kept here is only the CDR3 DNA, which spans 42 bases and is read in frame from base 1.